Below are 20 T cell receptor beta chains sequenced from a single sample in a study of radiotherapy plus CTLA-4 blockade in lung cancer. Produced via immunoSEQ multiplex PCR; TCRdb's table is partial and in-frame only. Of some 100,000 clones in the sample, around 75% were seen once. Sequenced here: peripheral blood, sampled from a patient treated with radiotherapy plus ipilimumab. The receptors shown here come from a human donor with non-small cell lung cancer who had a partial response to radiotherapy plus ipilimumab.

This clone was detected only once. This sequence joins TRBV30 and TRBJ1-1; D not certain. CDR1 GTSNPN and CDR2 SVGIG come from the germline V gene (reference sequence). Trimming removed 5 bases from V and 10 bases from J, with 20 bases in between. CDR3 length equals 13 residues. This CDR3 reads CAWAPGIWVGAFF. CDR3 DNA sequence: TGTGCCTGGGCACCCGGGATCTGGGTTGGAGCTTTCTTT.

This chain uses TRBV27 with TRBJ2-1, with TRBD2 matching over 13 bases. V lost 5 bases and J lost 8; bases outside the gene matches: 9. Germline CDR1 is MNHEY and CDR2 is SMNVEV (reference sequence). This CDR3 is 16 amino acids long. CDR3 in amino acids: CASSRITSGRGYEQFF. CDR3 sequence (DNA): TGTGCCAGCAGTCGAATAACTAGCGGGAGGGGGTATGAGCAGTTCTTC.

This chain links TRBV15 with TRBJ2-5, with a possible D match to TRBD2 (5 bases). Germline CDR1 and CDR2: LNHNV and YYDKDF (reference sequence). The CDR3 spans 14 residues. Trimming stripped 1 base from V and 2 bases from J, with 8 bases between. CDR3 sequence reads: CATSRGREQETQYF. The CDR3 nucleotides are TGTGCCACCAGCAGAGGACGGGAACAAGAGACCCAGTACTTC.

The chain has TRBV7-2 and TRBJ2-3; D perhaps matches TRBD2 (5 bases). The CDR3 has 16 residues. The V gene's germline CDR1 is SGHTA and CDR2 FQGNSA. The V end lost 6 bases, the J end lost 3 bases, and 19 bases lay between the germline ends. The CDR3 DNA sequence: TGTGCCAGCAGTCGAAGCGGAAGGTACGGGACAGATACGCAGTATTTT. The encoded protein is CASSRSGRYGTDTQYF.

This clone came up once. The V call is TRBV5-4, the J call TRBJ1-2, with 8 bases lining up with TRBD1. Germline assignment: CDR1 SGHNT and CDR2 YYREEE (reference sequence). V lost 5 bases and J lost 4; bases outside the gene matches: 4. This CDR3 is 13 amino acids long. This CDR3 reads CASSGQGLYGYTF. CDR3 nucleotide sequence: TGTGCCAGCAGTGGACAGGGTCTCTATGGCTACACCTTC. The full variable domain, completed using reference TRBV5-4 and TRBJ1-2, is ETGVTQSPTHLIKTRGQQVTLRCSSQSGHNTVSWYQQALGQGPQFIFQYYREEENGRGNFPPRFSGLQFPNYSSELNVNALELDDSALYLCASSGQGLYGYTFGSGTRLTVV.

This chain links TRBV5-1 with TRBJ1-4; D may be TRBD1 (5 bases). This CDR3 spans 14 amino acids. V lost 4 bases and J 4 bases, leaving 11 bases between the germline ends. Germline lookup yields CDR1 SGHRS and CDR2 YFSETQ. The CDR3 spells CASSPVQGNEKLFF. The CDR3 nucleotides read TGCGCCAGCAGCCCCGTTCAGGGTAATGAAAAACTGTTTTTT.

This chain links TRBV4-1 with TRBJ1-5; D remains ambiguous. Trimming left V 1 base short and J 7 bases short, with 11 bases between. CDR1 is MGHRA, CDR2 YSYEKL, per germline. The CDR3 consists of 14 residues. The CDR3 here is CASSQGAGVQPQHF. CDR3 coding DNA: TGCGCCAGCAGCCAAGGGGCAGGCGTGCAGCCCCAGCATTTT.

This chain uses TRBV27 with TRBJ2-2; D unclear. The V end lost 3 bases, the J end lost 5 bases, and 4 bases lay between the germline ends. The CDR3 consists of 12 residues. Germline V gene lookup returns CDR1 MNHEY and CDR2 SMNVEV (reference sequence). The CDR3 reads CASSFPTGELFF. The CDR3 DNA sequence: TGTGCCAGCAGTTTTCCTACCGGGGAGCTGTTTTTT.

The gene calls are TRBV19 and TRBJ1-2; 8 bases are a match to TRBD1. Germline loops: CDR1 LNHDA, CDR2 SQIVND (reference sequence). V trimming: 6 bases; J trimming: 7 bases; junction bases outside the gene matches: 7. There are 13 residues in the CDR3. The CDR3 protein is CASRLGQGGGYTF. CDR3 DNA: TGTGCCAGTAGGCTTGGACAGGGCGGTGGCTACACCTTC.

This clone came up once. The chain joins TRBV18 to TRBJ2-1; perhaps TRBD2 as D (5 bases). The CDR3 is made up of 15 amino acids. Between the trimmed V and J ends, which lost 5 bases and 1 base, there was a span of 12 bases. Germline CDR1 KGHSH, CDR2 LQKENI. The CDR3 is CASSSQSGSYNEQFF. In DNA, the CDR3 is TGTGCCAGCTCATCCCAGTCGGGATCCTACAATGAGCAGTTCTTC. The full variable domain, its missing parts supplied by reference TRBV18 and TRBJ2-1, is NAGVMQNPRHLVRRRGQEARLRCSPMKGHSHVYWYRQLPEEGLKFMVYLQKENIIDESGMPKERFSAEFPKEGPSILRIQQVVRGDSAAYFCASSSQSGSYNEQFFGPGTRLTVL.

This clone was found a few times. The chain carries TRBV7-9 and TRBJ1-2; 9 bases map to TRBD1. Germline V lookup: CDR1 SEHNR, CDR2 FQNEAQ (reference sequence). The ends lost 4 bases at V and 7 bases at J; junction bases unmatched: 7. The length of the CDR3 is 14 residues. In DNA form, the CDR3 reads TGTGCCAGCAGCTCAGGACAGGGGCAGGGTGGCTACACCTTC. Its translation is CASSSGQGQGGYTF.

CDR3 protein: CAIRGQLTGELFF. The CDR3 region has the DNA TGTGCCATCAGGGGACAGTTGACCGGGGAGCTGTTTTTT. V gene TRBV10-3 combines with J gene TRBJ2-2; 7 nucleotides line up with TRBD1. The CDR3 is 13 residues long. V shed 6 bases, J shed 5 bases, and the junction held 3 bases outside the gene matches. From germline, CDR1 is ENHRY and CDR2 SYGVKD.

This clone was seen only a few times. The V gene is TRBV29-1, the J gene TRBJ1-6; D not resolved. Per germline, CDR1 SQVTM and CDR2 ANQGSEA. The CDR3 is 12 amino acids. Trimming cost V 0 bases and J 14 bases, with 11 bases left between them. The CDR3 spells CSVEDATGSLHF. CDR3 DNA sequence: TGCAGCGTTGAAGATGCTACCGGGTCCCTCCACTTT.

Comments on this clone: Other DNA variants within this sample encode the same CDR3. CDR3 coding DNA: TGTGCCAGCAGCCCACAAGGGGGGGCTGGGGCCAACGTCCTGACTTTC. Its translation is CASSPQGGAGANVLTF. V and J are TRBV7-2 and TRBJ2-6; the D gene is possibly TRBD2 (7 bases). Germline V gene sequence: CDR1 SGHTA, CDR2 FQGNSA. The CDR3 has 16 amino acids. V was pared by 5 bases and J by 2 bases, with 13 bases between.

The chain employs TRBV23-1 and TRBJ2-7, with 7 bases matching TRBD2. Being an ORF, TRBV23-1 has a function that is uncertain. V was clipped by 0 bases and J by 3 bases; unmatched bases: 8. There are 16 residues in the CDR3. CDR3 residues: CASSQSWGGPFYEQYF. In nucleotides, the CDR3 is TGCGCCAGCAGTCAATCGTGGGGGGGACCCTTCTACGAGCAGTACTTC.

V usage is TRBV29-1 and J usage is TRBJ2-3, with a tentative D call TRBD2 (5 bases). The ends were cut back, 0 bases at V and 1 base at J, with 11 bases in the middle. Looked up from germline, CDR1 is SQVTM and CDR2 is ANQGSEA. This CDR3 spans 15 amino acids. The CDR3 loop is CSVEDPEGGTDTQYF. CDR3 in DNA: TGCAGCGTTGAAGATCCTGAGGGAGGCACAGATACGCAGTATTTT.

J is TRBJ2-7 and V is TRBV5-4, with TRBD2 matching over 10 bases. The ends lost 2 bases at V and 4 bases at J; junction bases unmatched: 9. Germline CDR1 and CDR2: SGHNT and YYREEE (reference sequence). This CDR3 contains 16 residues. CDR3 region: CASSFNGLADPYEQYV. As DNA, the CDR3 is TGTGCCAGCAGCTTCAATGGACTAGCGGACCCATACGAGCAGTACGTC.

The V call is TRBV11-1, the J call TRBJ2-1; TRBD2 might be the D (6 bases). CDR3 size: 15 residues. V lost 5 bases, J lost 3 bases, and 14 bases lay in between. Germline V gives CDR1 SGHAT, CDR2 FQDESV (reference sequence). This chain's CDR3 is CASSNTGLHYNEQFF. CDR3 in DNA: TGTGCCAGCAGCAATACGGGACTTCACTACAATGAGCAGTTCTTC.

The gene calls are TRBV9 and TRBJ1-5; D gene uncertain. V was trimmed by 2 bases and J by 8 bases, leaving 17 bases between them. The CDR3 has 15 residues. Germline V gene lookup returns CDR1 SGDLS and CDR2 YYNGEE. DNA of the CDR3: TGTGCCAGCAGCGTCCAAGACGGGAGACTTGAGCCCCAGCATTTT. It translates to CASSVQDGRLEPQHF.

V and J are TRBV5-4 and TRBJ1-4, with TRBD1 matching over 11 bases. The CDR3 loop spans 16 amino acids. The V gene end was trimmed by 0 bases and the J gene end by 8 bases; junction bases not matched to a gene: 6. Per the germline V gene, CDR1 is SGHNT and CDR2 is YYREEE (reference sequence). CDR3 coding DNA: TGTGCCAGCAGCTTGGTTGGGACAGGGGGTGACGAAAAACTGTTTTTT. Encoded protein: CASSLVGTGGDEKLFF.